The rows below give T cell receptor beta chains drawn from one sample of a study of blood T cells in healthy people across ages. TCRdb re-derived calls from the 5' RACE reads in MiXCR, one entry per CDR3 protein. The sample holds 760,000 or so distinct CDR3 sequences; around 25% are singletons and the top ten take more than 7.5%. The sample was also reused in another study, on T cells of mothers and their children.

The sample comprised blood. The source is a boy aged 5-17 years in good health. Both conserved end residues are part of each CDR3. Each record gives: D gene, CDR3 length, V gene, J gene, clone size, CDR3 protein, CDR3 DNA. D genes are given only for firm matches. Only part of the rows carry a size: once, few, many, or a class if the clone is expanded.

D gene: .; CDR3 length: 14; V gene: TRBV5-1; J gene: TRBJ2-3; clone size: few; CDR3 protein: CASSYPQGTDTQYF; CDR3 DNA: TGCGCCAGCAGCTATCCACAGGGCACAGATACGCAGTATTTT
D gene: .; CDR3 length: 15; V gene: TRBV5-1; J gene: TRBJ2-2; clone size: .; CDR3 protein: CASSLAKWGTGELFF; CDR3 DNA: TGCGCCAGCAGCTTAGCCAAATGGGGCACCGGGGAGCTGTTTTTT
D gene: .; CDR3 length: 11; V gene: TRBV7-9; J gene: TRBJ1-1; clone size: .; CDR3 protein: CASSLDGRAFF; CDR3 DNA: TGTGCCAGCAGCTTAGACGGTAGGGCTTTCTTT
D gene: TRBD2; CDR3 length: 15; V gene: TRBV3-1; J gene: TRBJ2-7; clone size: few; CDR3 protein: CASSPEGLAGAEQYF; CDR3 DNA: TGTGCCAGCAGCCCCGAGGGACTAGCGGGAGCCGAGCAGTACTTC
D gene: TRBD1; CDR3 length: 15; V gene: TRBV5-1; J gene: TRBJ2-1; clone size: few; CDR3 protein: CASSRDRGMYNEQFF; CDR3 DNA: TGCGCCAGCAGCAGGGACAGGGGCATGTACAATGAGCAGTTCTTC
D gene: .; CDR3 length: 13; V gene: TRBV3-1; J gene: TRBJ2-5; clone size: few; CDR3 protein: CASSQDNRETQYF; CDR3 DNA: TGTGCCAGCAGCCAAGATAACCGGGAGACCCAGTACTTC
D gene: .; CDR3 length: 13; V gene: TRBV29-1; J gene: TRBJ2-7; clone size: .; CDR3 protein: CSAQFTGNYEQYF; CDR3 DNA: TGCAGCGCCCAGTTCACTGGGAATTACGAGCAGTACTTC
D gene: TRBD2; CDR3 length: 11; V gene: TRBV24-1; J gene: TRBJ2-1; clone size: .; CDR3 protein: CATSVGTMQFF; CDR3 DNA: TGTGCCACCAGTGTGGGGACTATGCAGTTCTTC
D gene: .; CDR3 length: 12; V gene: TRBV12-3/TRBV12-4; J gene: TRBJ2-3; clone size: .; CDR3 protein: CASSVRADAQYF; CDR3 DNA: TGTGCCAGCAGTGTAAGAGCAGATGCGCAGTATTTT
D gene: .; CDR3 length: 15; V gene: TRBV7-2; J gene: TRBJ1-6; clone size: .; CDR3 protein: CASSSLSSYNSPLHF; CDR3 DNA: TGTGCCAGCAGCTCACTAAGCTCCTATAATTCACCCCTCCACTTT
D gene: TRBD2; CDR3 length: 18; V gene: TRBV20-1; J gene: TRBJ2-1; clone size: few; CDR3 protein: CSAPGGPPGTSGYNEQFF; CDR3 DNA: TGCAGTGCACCCGGTGGACCACCCGGGACTAGCGGATACAATGAGCAGTTCTTC
D gene: .; CDR3 length: 12; V gene: TRBV3-1; J gene: TRBJ2-1; clone size: .; CDR3 protein: CASSIAEDEQFF; CDR3 DNA: TGTGCCAGCAGCATCGCTGAGGATGAGCAGTTCTTC
D gene: TRBD2; CDR3 length: 17; V gene: TRBV7-2; J gene: TRBJ2-3; clone size: few; CDR3 protein: CASSLATGGSYPDTQYF; CDR3 DNA: TGTGCCAGCAGCTTAGCGACCGGCGGGAGCTATCCAGATACGCAGTATTTT
D gene: .; CDR3 length: 14; V gene: TRBV25-1; J gene: TRBJ2-2; clone size: .; CDR3 protein: CASSESNWDGELFF; CDR3 DNA: TGTGCCAGCAGTGAATCCAACTGGGACGGGGAGCTGTTTTTT
D gene: TRBD2; CDR3 length: 13; V gene: TRBV10-3; J gene: TRBJ2-5; clone size: .; CDR3 protein: CAISASGQETQYF; CDR3 DNA: TGTGCCATCAGTGCTAGCGGCCAAGAGACCCAGTACTTC
D gene: .; CDR3 length: 15; V gene: TRBV5-1; J gene: TRBJ2-7; clone size: once; CDR3 protein: CASSPAAAGTYEHYF; CDR3 DNA: TGCGCCAGCAGCCCGGCGGCGGCGGGGACCTACGAGCATTACTTC
D gene: .; CDR3 length: 15; V gene: TRBV7-8; J gene: TRBJ2-7; clone size: few; CDR3 protein: CASSSEGKGTYEQYF; CDR3 DNA: TGTGCCAGCAGCTCCGAGGGGAAGGGGACCTACGAGCAGTACTTC
D gene: TRBD2; CDR3 length: 16; V gene: TRBV2; J gene: TRBJ2-5; clone size: few; CDR3 protein: CASSDLAGPPRETQYF; CDR3 DNA: TGTGCCAGCAGTGATCTAGCGGGCCCGCCGCGCGAGACCCAGTACTTC
D gene: .; CDR3 length: 16; V gene: TRBV7-6; J gene: TRBJ2-5; clone size: .; CDR3 protein: CASSLVVGPIQETQYF; CDR3 DNA: TGTGCCAGCAGCTTAGTGGTGGGACCAATACAAGAGACCCAGTACTTC
D gene: .; CDR3 length: 14; V gene: TRBV7-9; J gene: TRBJ1-6; clone size: .; CDR3 protein: CASSLLTAASPLHF; CDR3 DNA: TGTGCCAGCAGCTTACTCACCGCAGCTTCACCCCTCCACTTT
D gene: .; CDR3 length: 13; V gene: TRBV7-3; J gene: TRBJ2-1; clone size: .; CDR3 protein: CASSSGLINEQFF; CDR3 DNA: TGTGCCAGCAGCTCCGGATTAATCAATGAGCAGTTCTTC
D gene: TRBD1; CDR3 length: 16; V gene: TRBV28; J gene: TRBJ1-1; clone size: .; CDR3 protein: CASSEAGTGMNTEAFF; CDR3 DNA: TGTGCCAGCAGTGAAGCCGGGACAGGGATGAACACTGAAGCTTTCTTT
D gene: TRBD2; CDR3 length: 13; V gene: TRBV12-3/TRBV12-4; J gene: TRBJ2-5; clone size: .; CDR3 protein: CASSYTGTSGVNF; CDR3 DNA: TGTGCCAGCAGCTACACCGGGACTAGCGGGGTGAACTTC
D gene: TRBD1; CDR3 length: 15; V gene: TRBV4-3; J gene: TRBJ1-2; clone size: .; CDR3 protein: CASSRTGGIYYGYTF; CDR3 DNA: TGCGCCAGCAGCCGGACAGGGGGTATCTACTATGGCTACACCTTC
D gene: .; CDR3 length: 13; V gene: TRBV11-2; J gene: TRBJ2-7; clone size: few; CDR3 protein: CASSQDRLDEQYF; CDR3 DNA: TGTGCCAGCAGCCAAGACAGGCTCGACGAGCAGTACTTC
D gene: TRBD2; CDR3 length: 16; V gene: TRBV29-1; J gene: TRBJ2-1; clone size: .; CDR3 protein: CSAISHLAGGHNEQFF; CDR3 DNA: TGCAGCGCCATTTCTCACCTGGCGGGAGGGCACAATGAGCAGTTCTTC
D gene: .; CDR3 length: 14; V gene: TRBV6-1; J gene: TRBJ2-7; clone size: few; CDR3 protein: CASSADASGYEQYF; CDR3 DNA: TGTGCCAGCAGTGCCGATGCGTCGGGCTACGAGCAGTACTTC
D gene: .; CDR3 length: 15; V gene: TRBV13; J gene: TRBJ2-7; clone size: .; CDR3 protein: CASSLSAYLYDEQYF; CDR3 DNA: TGTGCCAGCAGTCTCTCCGCATACCTCTATGACGAGCAGTACTTC
D gene: .; CDR3 length: 14; V gene: TRBV16; J gene: TRBJ2-1; clone size: few; CDR3 protein: CASSQRLAYNEQFF; CDR3 DNA: TGTGCCAGCAGCCAAAGGCTGGCGTACAATGAGCAGTTCTTC